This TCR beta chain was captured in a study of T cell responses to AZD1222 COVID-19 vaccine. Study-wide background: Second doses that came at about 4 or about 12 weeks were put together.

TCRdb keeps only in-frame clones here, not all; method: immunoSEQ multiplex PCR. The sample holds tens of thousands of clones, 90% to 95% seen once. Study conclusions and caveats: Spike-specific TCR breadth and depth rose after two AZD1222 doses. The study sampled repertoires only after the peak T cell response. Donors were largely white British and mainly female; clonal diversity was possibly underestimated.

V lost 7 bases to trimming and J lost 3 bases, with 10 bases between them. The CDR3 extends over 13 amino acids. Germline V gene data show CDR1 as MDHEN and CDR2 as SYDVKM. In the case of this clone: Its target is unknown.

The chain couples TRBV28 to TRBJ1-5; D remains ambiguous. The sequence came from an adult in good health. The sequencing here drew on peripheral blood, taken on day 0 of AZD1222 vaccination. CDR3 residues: CASIEGSNQPQHF. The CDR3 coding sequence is TGTGCCAGCATAGAGGGTTCCAATCAGCCCCAGCATTTT.